Below, 22 T cell receptor beta chains from the same sample are listed, as sequenced in a study of blood T cells in healthy people across ages. The use of a sample-barcoded 5' primer and a J-beta primer mix characterized a second PCR of roughly 7 to 11 cycles. TCRdb re-analysed the 5' RACE reads in MiXCR, keeping a single row per CDR3 protein. In the table there are under 2,000,000 distinct CDR3 sequences, just under 50% of which are singletons. The sample comprised blood. The source is a woman in her 40s in good health.

J is TRBJ1-2 and V is TRBV27, with 7 bases matching TRBD1. V lost 0 bases to trimming and J lost 5 bases; unmatched junction nucleotides: 9. Germline CDR1 is MNHEY and CDR2 is SMNVEV (reference sequence). The CDR3 has 16 amino acids. In DNA, the CDR3 is TGTGCCAGCAGTTTATCTGAACAGGGGATGGGGTATGGCTACACCTTC. It encodes CASSLSEQGMGYGYTF.

The table lists this clonotype with a few counts. This rearrangement joins TRBV28 to TRBJ2-4; D remains unclear. V lost 7 bases and J lost 13, with 14 bases in between. The CDR3 is 11 residues long. In germline, CDR1 is MDHEN, CDR2 SYDVKM. DNA of the CDR3: TGTGCCAGCACCCGTTTCAATGAGCAGTACTTC. This sequence encodes CASTRFNEQYF.

This chain uses TRBV7-3 with TRBJ2-1; D may be TRBD2 (5 bases). CDR3 length: 12 amino acids. The germline gives CDR1 SGHTA, CDR2 FQGTGA. CDR3 residues: CAPGSSYNEQFF. CDR3 sequence (DNA): TGTGCACCGGGAAGCTCCTACAATGAGCAGTTCTTC.

For this clonotype: Compared with germline, one end of the junction differs, possibly owing to a read error. V usage is TRBV27 and J usage is TRBJ2-5; TRBD2 matches 7 bases. The CDR3 covers 15 residues. CDR1 is MNHEY and CDR2 is SMNVEV in the germline V gene (reference sequence). This chain's CDR3 is CASSFGRGYQETKYF. For the CDR3, the DNA is TGTGCCAGCAGTTTTGGGCGGGGGTACCAAGAGACCAAGTACTTC.

The CDR3 reads CASSLGLAGSQQETQYF. CDR3 nucleotides: TGTGCCAGCAGTTTAGGACTAGCGGGATCGCAACAAGAGACCCAGTACTTC. This rearrangement joins TRBV12-3 or TRBV12-4 to TRBJ2-5, with 11 bases that match TRBD2. This CDR3 has 17 residues. V lost 1 base and J lost 2; bases outside the gene matches: 6.

The V and J genes are TRBV4-1 and TRBJ2-7, with 16 bases aligning to TRBD2. V gave up 3 bases and J gave up 7 bases; unmatched junction bases: 9. Germline V gives CDR1 MGHRA, CDR2 YSYEKL. This CDR3 is built from 17 residues. The CDR3 bases are TGCGCCAGCAGCCAGGCGGGACTAGCGGGGGGGTCCGGTGAGCAGTACTTC. This gives the protein CASSQAGLAGGSGEQYF.

In its sample, this clonotype was seen a few times. The chain employs TRBV28 and TRBJ2-7, with D tentatively TRBD2 (6 bases). Germline CDR1 is MDHEN and CDR2 is SYDVKM. The CDR3 is 17 amino acids. V gave up 3 bases and J gave up 1 base, with 19 bases separating them. This CDR3 reads CASSFVARDSLSYEQYF. CDR3 nucleotide sequence: TGTGCCAGCAGTTTTGTAGCGCGGGACTCGCTTTCCTACGAGCAGTACTTC. Full variable domain (rest looked up from reference TRBV28 and TRBJ2-7): DVKVTQSSRYLVKRTGEKVFLECVQDMDHENMFWYRQDPGLGLRLIYFSYDVKMKEKGDIPEGYSVSREKKERFSLILESASTNQTSMYLCASSFVARDSLSYEQYFGPGTRLTVT.

The chain has TRBV6-2 or TRBV6-3 and TRBJ2-3; 14 nucleotides agree with TRBD2. After removal of 7 bases from V and 2 bases from J, the junction contained 8 bases not matched to a gene. The germline gives CDR1 MNHEY, CDR2 SVGEGT. CDR3 length: 17 residues. Here the CDR3 DNA reads TGTGCCAGCATCCAGGGACTAGCGGGGGAGTCCACAGATACGCAGTATTTT. Translation: CASIQGLAGESTDTQYF.

J is TRBJ1-1 and V is TRBV29-1; D uncertain. This CDR3 region has 8 residues. Germline CDR1 reads SQVTM; CDR2 reads ANQGSEA. Trimming removed 2 bases from V and 9 bases from J, with 1 base in between. The CDR3 reads CSVEKAFF. DNA for the CDR3: TGCAGCGTTGAAAAAGCTTTCTTT. Full variable domain (rest looked up from reference TRBV29-1 and TRBJ1-1): SAVISQKPSRDICQRGTSLTIQCQVDSQVTMMFWYRQQPGQSLTLIATANQGSEATYESGFVIDKFPISRPNLTFSTLTVSNMSPEDSSIYLCSVEKAFFGQGTRLTVV.

The V gene is TRBV24-1, the J gene TRBJ2-1; D call uncertain. The CDR3 covers 16 residues. Trimming took off 4 bases at V and 9 bases at J, with 21 bases between the two ends. Germline CDR1 and CDR2: KGHDR and SFDVKD. The CDR3 DNA reads as TGTGCCACCAGTGACTCCGGGCTCTCTCGGATGGCTGAGCAGTTCTTC. Translation: CATSDSGLSRMAEQFF.

The chain links TRBV12-3 or TRBV12-4 to TRBJ1-4; TRBD1 agrees at 10 bases. Trimming cost V 6 bases and J 8 bases; bases outside gene matches: 3. The CDR3 length is 13 residues. CDR3 in DNA: TGTGCCAGCAGCGGGGGACAGGGGGAAAAACTGTTTTTT. It yields the protein CASSGGQGEKLFF.

This clonotype occurred many times. V gene TRBV7-3 combines with J gene TRBJ2-5; D call uncertain. Trimming pared 2 bases from V and 1 base from J, leaving 8 bases between. The CDR3 is 14 residues long. Germline V gene lookup returns CDR1 SGHTA and CDR2 FQGTGA. CDR3: CASSLGPAQETQYF. The CDR3 region has the DNA TGTGCCAGCAGCTTAGGGCCAGCCCAAGAGACCCAGTACTTC.

In DNA form, the CDR3 reads TGCGCCAGCGGTCGACAGGGAATGGACTATGGCTACACCTTC. It codes for CASGRQGMDYGYTF. The J gene is TRBJ1-2, the V gene TRBV4-1; 7 bases line up with TRBD1. Looked up from germline, CDR1 is MGHRA and CDR2 is YSYEKL. This CDR3 is 14 amino acids long. Trimming removed 8 bases from V and 3 bases from J; junction bases left unmatched: 9.

The rearrangement joins TRBV11-2 to TRBJ2-7, with a tentative D call TRBD1 (5 bases). V was pared by 5 bases and J by 4 bases, with 18 bases between. The V gene's germline CDR1 is SGHAT and CDR2 FQNNGV. The CDR3 has 15 residues. CDR3 sequence (DNA): TGTGCCAGCAGCCTCTACAAAGGGGCCGGGTACGAGCAGTACTTC. Its translation is CASSLYKGAGYEQYF.

This clonotype has a handful of counts. The J gene is TRBJ2-4, the V gene TRBV5-1; maybe TRBD2 (6 bases). This CDR3 has 14 amino acids. Germline loops: CDR1 SGHRS, CDR2 YFSETQ. The V end was cut by 7 bases, the J end by 1 base, with 12 bases between. The CDR3 coding sequence is TGCGCCAGCGGACTACCAGGGGCCAAAAACATTCAGTACTTC. Its protein product is CASGLPGAKNIQYF. The variable domain in full, completed from reference TRBV5-1 and TRBJ2-4, reads KAGVTQTPRYLIKTRGQQVTLSCSPISGHRSVSWYQQTPGQGLQFLFEYFSETQRNKGNFPGRFSGRQFSNSRSEMNVSTLELGDSALYLCASGLPGAKNIQYFGAGTRLSVL.

V usage is TRBV15 and J usage is TRBJ2-3; D unclear. Trimming took off 0 bases at V and 4 bases at J, with 5 bases between the two ends. This CDR3 is built from 13 residues. The V gene's germline CDR1 is LNHNV and CDR2 YYDKDF (reference sequence). The CDR3 DNA reads TGTGCCACCAGCAGAGACCCGTCAGATACGCAGTATTTT. Translated: CATSRDPSDTQYF.

The rearrangement joins TRBV5-1 to TRBJ2-1; weak D call: TRBD1 (5 bases). V dropped 1 base and J dropped 8 bases, with 16 bases sitting between them. Looked up from germline, CDR1 is SGHRS and CDR2 is YFSETQ. CDR3 length equals 15 residues. CDR3 nucleotide sequence: TGCGCCAGCAGCTTGCTTGGCAGGGTATCGGATGAGCAGTTCTTC. Its protein product is CASSLLGRVSDEQFF.

V is TRBV4-3 and J is TRBJ2-6, with D uncertain. The germline CDR1 and CDR2 sequences are LGHNA and YSLEER. V lost 4 bases, J lost 0 bases, and 13 bases lay in between. The CDR3 extends over 17 amino acids. CDR3 nucleotides: TGCGCCAGCAGCCGGGCGGCAGGAATCTCTGGGGCCAACGTCCTGACTTTC. It encodes CASSRAAGISGANVLTF.

This clonotype has more than one count but fewer than ten. The rearrangement links TRBV6-5 to TRBJ2-7; a possible D gene is TRBD2 (5 bases). This CDR3 is built from 12 residues. Germline assignment: CDR1 MNHEY and CDR2 SVGAGI. V lost 6 bases and J lost 4, with 10 bases in between. The CDR3 region is CASRDGGYEQYF. The CDR3 region has the DNA TGTGCCAGCAGGGACGGAGGATACGAGCAGTACTTC.

This chain joins TRBV7-2 and TRBJ1-2, with 7 bases lining up with TRBD1. V gave up 5 bases and J gave up 4 bases; unmatched junction bases: 13. The CDR3 spans 16 residues. In germline, CDR1 is SGHTA, CDR2 FQGNSA. CDR3 protein: CASSRQGGASGYGYTF. The DNA for the CDR3 is TGTGCCAGCAGCCGACAGGGAGGGGCCTCTGGCTATGGCTACACCTTC.

The chain carries TRBV27 and TRBJ2-7; D possibly uses TRBD1 or TRBD2 (5 bases each). Germline values: CDR1 MNHEY, CDR2 SMNVEV (reference sequence). The CDR3 has 13 residues. V shed 8 bases and J shed 7 bases, with 18 bases lying between them. CDR3 sequence reads: CASGGRAGTEQYF. CDR3 nucleotides: TGTGCCAGCGGGGGTCGGGCAGGCACGGAGCAGTACTTC.

V usage is TRBV28 and J usage is TRBJ2-5; 7 bases map to TRBD2. V was pared by 7 bases and J by 1 base, with 6 bases of the junction left unmatched. This CDR3 has 14 amino acids. The germline CDR1 and CDR2 sequences are MDHEN and SYDVKM. CDR3 nucleotide sequence: TGTGCCAGCACCCCTGCGGGGGTCCAAGAGACCCAGTACTTC. This encodes CASTPAGVQETQYF.